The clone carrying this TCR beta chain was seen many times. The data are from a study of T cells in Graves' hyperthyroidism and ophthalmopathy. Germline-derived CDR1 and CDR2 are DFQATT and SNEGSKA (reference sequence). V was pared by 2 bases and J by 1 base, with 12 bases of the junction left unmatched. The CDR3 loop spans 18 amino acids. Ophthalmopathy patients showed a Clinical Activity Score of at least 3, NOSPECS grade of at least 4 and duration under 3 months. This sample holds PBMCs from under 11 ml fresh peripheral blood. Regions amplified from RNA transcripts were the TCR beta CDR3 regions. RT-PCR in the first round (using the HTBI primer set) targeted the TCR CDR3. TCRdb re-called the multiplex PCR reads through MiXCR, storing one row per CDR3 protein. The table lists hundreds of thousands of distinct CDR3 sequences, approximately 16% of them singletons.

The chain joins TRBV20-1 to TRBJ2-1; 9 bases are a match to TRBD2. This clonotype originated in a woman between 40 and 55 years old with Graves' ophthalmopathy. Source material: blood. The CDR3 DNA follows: TGCAGTGCTAGATTTGTAGAGGGCGGGGGGGAGTCCTACAATGAGCAGTTCTTC. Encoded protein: CSARFVEGGGESYNEQFF.